This T cell receptor beta chain came from a study of T-cell memory formation after mild COVID-19. TCRdb independently ran MiXCR on the 5' RACE reads; one entry per CDR3 protein. The profile shows hundreds of thousands of distinct CDR3 sequences, roughly 21% of them singletons. Per the germline V gene, CDR1 is SEHNR and CDR2 is FQNEAQ (reference sequence). This CDR3 region has 16 residues. Trimming pared 7 bases from V and 2 bases from J, leaving 20 bases between. This clonotype was picked up a small number of times. The rearrangement uses TRBV7-9 and TRBJ1-2, with D possibly matching TRBD1 (6 bases). This TCR was sampled from an adult woman who had mild COVID-19 (a few samples of this study predate the infection). Cell type and time point are not known. Input material: PBMCs or a T cell subset sorted from them (not recorded which). This chain's CDR3 is CASIRDGPGENYGYTF. CDR3 sequence (DNA): TGTGCCAGCATCAGGGATGGGCCAGGGGAAAACTATGGCTACACCTTC. The entire variable domain, with the rest obtained from reference TRBV7-9 and TRBJ1-2, is as follows: DTGVSQNPRHKITKRGQNVTFRCDPISEHNRLYWYRQTLGQGPEFLTYFQNEAQLEKSRLLSDRFSAERPKGSFSTLEIQRTEQGDSAMYLCASIRDGPGENYGYTFGSGTRLTVV.